This paragraph reports one TCR beta chain. The data were obtained in a study of OX40 agonist ivuxolimab in advanced cancers. The CDR3 is 11 amino acids. CDR1 and CDR2 from the germline V gene are SGHDT and YYEEEE. Peripheral blood came from all dose cohorts at three timepoints. TCRdb's table, derived via immunoSEQ multiplex PCR, lists solely in-frame clones and lacks some. The sample includes 65,000 to 90,000 clones, roughly 86% seen only once; the top ten take around 5%. This TCR came from an adult with an advanced solid tumor such as melanoma, head and neck, liver or kidney cancer. The sequencing used CD4+ or CD8+ T cells sorted from blood, collected in a trial of the OX40 agonist ivuxolimab. The genes are TRBV5-6 and TRBJ2-5; D unclear. The assigned J gene may be wrong: the sequence end matches TRBJ2-7 better. The CDR3 here is CASSRSYEQYF. The CDR3 DNA reads as TGTGCCAGCAGCCGTTCCTACGAGCAGTACTTC.